In this sample, the clone carrying this T cell receptor (beta chain) turned up a few times. In germline, CDR1 is SGHNT, CDR2 YYREEE (reference sequence). The CDR3 totals 12 residues. Trimming took 4 bases from V and 4 from J, leaving 5 bases between them. Sequencing was performed with immunoSEQ multiplex PCR; in TCRdb, only in-frame clones are kept and a portion is missing. Of roughly 50,000 clones listed, over 80% are singletons. This record comes from a study of T cell changes during pregnancy in multiple sclerosis. The sequence came from a female donor with multiple sclerosis, enrolled in a pregnancy study. The J gene is TRBJ2-2, the V gene TRBV5-4; D is unresolved. Here the sequenced sample was CD4+ T cells from peripheral blood mononuclear cells, taken in the third trimester of pregnancy. CDR3 loop: CASSNTTGELFF. In DNA form, the CDR3 reads TGTGCCAGCAGCAACACCACCGGGGAGCTGTTTTTT.